This T cell receptor (beta chain) stems from a study of cytomegalovirus exposure and HLA in healthy donors. Points from the study as a whole: Common viral pathogens (according to a later analysis) appeared linked to several of the most significant clusters.

The PCR made use of 60 Vbeta and 13 Jbeta primers. Clones were sequenced by immunoSEQ multiplex PCR, and TCRdb holds only the in-frame ones, with some missing. Of roughly 100,000 clones in the sample, 70% to 80% were seen once. In the case of this clone: Antigen specificity is unknown.

CDR3 length: 15 amino acids. Trimming stripped 4 bases from V and 4 bases from J, with 14 bases between. Per the germline V gene, CDR1 is MNHNS and CDR2 is SASEGT. This chain connects TRBV6-1 to TRBJ1-3; perhaps TRBD1 as D (5 bases). Sequenced input: PBMCs. This receptor was obtained from a male donor in good health and CMV-seropositive. CDR3 protein: CASSVPGLRGNTIYF. CDR3 coding DNA: TGTGCCAGCAGTGTGCCGGGACTACGCGGAAACACCATATATTTT.